The source of this TCR beta chain is a study of graft-versus-host responses after intestinal transplantation. At the level of the study: Recipients were all induced with anti-thymocyte globulin, then given tacrolimus and steroids for roughly three years.

This clone was counted between two and nine times. Its antigen is currently unknown. Assay: immunoSEQ multiplex PCR; the TCRdb copy retains only in-frame clones and omits some. Seen here are approximately 94,000 clones, 87% observed once, and the top ten hold 0.95%. The J segment lost 2 bases and the V segment lost 5 bases, leaving 3 bases of the junction unmatched. The CDR3 spans 13 residues. Germline-derived CDR1 and CDR2 are MNHNY and SVGAGI (reference sequence). The chain joins TRBV6-6 to TRBJ2-7; 7 bases agree with TRBD1. This sequence originates from a human donor who was the organ donor for an intestinal transplant. Sequencing was performed on unstimulated CD4+ T cells sorted from spleen or lymph node cells, taken before transplant. The CDR3 DNA is TGTGCCAGCAGTCGGACAGGAACCTACGAGCAGTACTTC. This encodes CASSRTGTYEQYF.